The rows below give T cell receptor beta chains drawn from one sample of a study of blood T cell repertoires in COVID-19. Data came from immunoSEQ multiplex PCR; TCRdb stores just in-frame clones and leaves some out. The sample lists approximately 90,000 clones; 85% were seen once. The sample consisted of peripheral blood. The receptors shown here come from a man in his 60s with acute or convalescent COVID-19. CDR3s include the opening cysteine and the closing phenylalanine or tryptophan. Fields, in order: clone size, CDR3 length, D gene, V gene, J gene, CDR3 DNA, CDR3 protein. The D gene is left open where the match is weak. Size is stated for part of the rows, as once, few or many counts, or as a class when the clone is expanded.

>once|14|-|TRBV5-1|TRBJ1-2
TGCGCCAGCAGCTTGGAGACAGGCCGGTATGGCTACACCTTC
CASSLETGRYGYTF
>-|17|TRBD2|TRBV7-2|TRBJ2-1
TGTGCCAGCAGCTTAGAACCAGCGGGGGGGCCGGATAATGAGCAGTTCTTC
CASSLEPAGGPDNEQFF
>-|16|TRBD1|TRBV5-1|TRBJ2-2
TGCGCCAGCAGCTTGGGACAGGGGGCTGCCACCGGGGAGCTGTTTTTT
CASSLGQGAATGELFF
>-|14|-|TRBV9|TRBJ1-1
TGTGCCAGCAGCGTGGGTCCGGAGGGGACTGAAGCTTTCTTT
CASSVGPEGTEAFF
>-|16|TRBD2|TRBV4-2|TRBJ2-1
TGTGCCAGCAGCCAAGAAATGTCGGGGGGGCCGTCGGGGCAGTTCTTC
CASSQEMSGGPSGQFF
>-|17|-|TRBV4-3|TRBJ1-2
TGCGCCAGCAGCCAAGACCGTAATTCGGGGGTCCCCTATGGCTACACCTTC
CASSQDRNSGVPYGYTF
>-|13|-|TRBV9|TRBJ1-2
TGTGCCAGCAGCGTAGAGGGGAACTATGGCTACACCTTC
CASSVEGNYGYTF
>-|11|-|TRBV5-3|TRBJ1-1
TGTGCCAGCTCTCGTTACACTGAAGCTTTCTTT
CASSRYTEAFF
>-|16|TRBD1|TRBV5-1|TRBJ1-1
TGCGCCAGCAGCTTGGGCGGACAGGGGGCATACACTGAAGCTTTCTTT
CASSLGGQGAYTEAFF
>few|14|-|TRBV7-8|TRBJ1-1
TGTGCCAGCAGCTTAAAGCGGGGCCTTACTGAAGCTTTCTTT
CASSLKRGLTEAFF
>-|15|-|TRBV9|TRBJ2-2
TGTGCCAGCAGCGTATCAGGGGCACGAAGAGGGGAGCTGTTTTTT
CASSVSGARRGELFF
>-|15|-|TRBV6-5|TRBJ2-2
TGTGCCAGCAACGTACAGGAAACGAACACCGGGGAGCTGTTTTTT
CASNVQETNTGELFF
>-|13|TRBD1|TRBV12-3/TRBV12-4|TRBJ1-1
TGTGCCAGCAGTTCCTTCCGGGACAGCGAAGCTTTCTTT
CASSSFRDSEAFF
>-|14|-|TRBV6-5|TRBJ1-1
TGTGCCAGCATTTCAACGGACAGGAACACTGAAGCTTTCTTT
CASISTDRNTEAFF
>-|13|-|TRBV20-1|TRBJ1-5
TGCAGTGCTAGTATCAGGCCAAATCAGCCCCAGCATTTT
CSASIRPNQPQHF
>-|16|TRBD2|TRBV11-3|TRBJ2-1
TGTGCCAGCAGCCCTACGGGACTAGCGGGATACAATGAGCAGTTCTTC
CASSPTGLAGYNEQFF
>-|14|-|TRBV7-9|TRBJ1-2
TGTGCCAGCAGCGCGCTTGGGGGCCGGTATGGCTACACCTTC
CASSALGGRYGYTF
>few|15|-|TRBV7-2|TRBJ2-2
TGTGCCAGCAGCTTAGTTCGGCCGGGCACCGGGGAGCTGTTTTTT
CASSLVRPGTGELFF
>-|13|TRBD1|TRBV4-3|TRBJ1-1
TGCGCCAGCAGCCATAACGGGGGACAGGAAGCTTTCTTT
CASSHNGGQEAFF
>few|14|TRBD1|TRBV19|TRBJ1-1
TGTGCCACCACCCAAGGGGGACAGCACAAGGGAGCTTTCTTT
CATTQGGQHKGAFF
>-|15|TRBD1|TRBV10-3|TRBJ1-6
TGTGCCATCAGTGATCCGGGACAGGCACTTTCACCCCTCCACTTT
CAISDPGQALSPLHF
>-|16|TRBD2|TRBV15|TRBJ2-3
TGTGCCACCAGCAGAGAAGGGCTAGCGGGCACAGATACGCAGTATTTT
CATSREGLAGTDTQYF
>-|19|-|TRBV21-1|TRBJ2-3
TGTGCCAGCAGCAAAGGTCTGCTGACAGGGAGGTCGGACACAGATACGCAGTATTTT
CASSKGLLTGRSDTDTQYF
>few|15|TRBD1|TRBV3-1/TRBV3-2|TRBJ1-2
TGTGCCAGGGCCGACAGGGGGCAAGCTAACTATGGCTACACCTTC
CARADRGQANYGYTF
>few|18|TRBD1|TRBV4-2|TRBJ1-1
TGTGCCAGCAGCCAAGATGAAGATCGGGACAGGGGGCGTAATGAAGCTTTCTTT
CASSQDEDRDRGRNEAFF
>-|12|-|TRBV7-2|TRBJ1-2
TGTGCCAGCAGCTTATCGAACTATGGCTACACCTTC
CASSLSNYGYTF
>-|13|TRBD1|TRBV18|TRBJ1-2
TGTGCCAGCTCGACTCAGGGGGCGCGGGGCTACACCTTC
CASSTQGARGYTF
>-|15|-|TRBV28|TRBJ1-1
TGTGCCAGCAGTTTTGGAGGGAGACGGGACACTGAAGCTTTCTTT
CASSFGGRRDTEAFF
>-|16|-|TRBV4-2|TRBJ2-7
TGTGCCAGCAGCCAAGATTTCGGAGGGGCGGGGTACGAGCAGTACTTC
CASSQDFGGAGYEQYF
>-|14|-|TRBV6-5|TRBJ1-1
TGTGCCAGCAGCAACTACAGGGACCTTACTGAAGCTTTCTTT
CASSNYRDLTEAFF